This TCR beta chain was identified in a study of a mutant IDH1 vaccine in newly diagnosed glioma. Looking at the study overall: Vaccine administration was initiated 4-6 weeks following radiotherapy alone, or with temozolomide cycles. Previous care, which was radiotherapy, temozolomide, or both, most often involved both. Males made up around 62% and females roughly 40% of treated patients, whose mean age was approximately 43 years.

Clones were read by immunoSEQ multiplex PCR, and TCRdb kept only the in-frame ones, dropping some. This sample has around 56,000 clones, with around 81% found just once. The V end lost 3 bases, the J end lost 5 bases, and 11 bases lay between the germline ends. The CDR3 loop spans 14 amino acids. From germline, CDR1 is MNHEY and CDR2 SMNVEV (reference sequence). The time point was: week 5, during vaccination. Topical imiquimod was applied with each vaccine dose, which held 300 ug of mutant IDH1 20-mer peptide. Astrocytomas found in donors were new, WHO grade 3 or 4, IDH1-mutant and ATRX-lost. About this clone itself: Its antigen is not known.

The clonotype was recovered from a man aged 25-45 years with glioma. V and J are TRBV27 and TRBJ2-1; D unresolved. This specimen was PBMCs, taken from a glioma patient whose treatment included an IDH1 peptide vaccine. The CDR3 coding sequence is TGTGCCAGCAGTTTCTGGGGTCGCGACAATGAGCAGTTCTTC. As protein: CASSFWGRDNEQFF.